Sequencing of this T cell receptor beta chain was carried out in a study of cytomegalovirus exposure and HLA in healthy donors. Study-wide findings and caveats: A later analysis reportedly found that, within productive TCRs, an Asian-associated ancestry cluster had fewer N-insertions than the mean observed across the 666 donors. When a later analysis compared HLA-associated TCR beta chains with equally common others, the HLA-associated chains turned out to be more clonally expanded and to have lower generation probabilities. There were 150 to 200 TCR beta chains listed as cytomegalovirus-associated.

Germline lookup yields CDR1 SGHRS and CDR2 YFSETQ. This CDR3 contains 16 residues. J gave up 0 bases and V 0 bases, and 2 bases lay outside the gene matches. The PCR was carried out with 60 Vbeta primers and 13 Jbeta primers. The assay was immunoSEQ multiplex PCR, and TCRdb's table has in-frame clones only and misses some. The table includes 150,000 to 200,000 clones, over 70% detected once. About this clone: Its target is unknown.

These donors counted as nominally healthy when sampled, but unrecorded immune exposures were likely. This clonotype originated in a woman in her twenties or thirties in good health and CMV-seronegative. Sequencing used PBMCs. The V gene is TRBV5-1, the J gene TRBJ2-2; 7 nucleotides line up with TRBD1. In DNA, the CDR3 is TGCGCCAGCAGCTTGGGAGGGGGCGCGAACACCGGGGAGCTGTTTTTT. This encodes CASSLGGGANTGELFF.